Listed here are 23 T cell receptor beta chains from one sample, sequenced in a study of T cell responses to AZD1222 COVID-19 vaccine. The repertoire was sequenced with immunoSEQ multiplex PCR; TCRdb's copy has only in-frame clones and lacks some. In the table there are some 110,000 clones, around 91% of which are singletons. The specimen was peripheral blood, collected on day 0 of AZD1222 vaccination. The origin of the receptors is an adult in good health.

The CDR3 nucleotides read TGCAGTGCTAGCCCCGACAGGGAAGCTTTCTTT. It translates to CSASPDREAFF. This chain links TRBV20-1 with TRBJ1-1, with D possibly TRBD1 on 6 matching bases. Trimming took 3 bases from V and 8 from J, leaving 10 bases between them. Germline V gene lookup returns CDR1 DFQATT and CDR2 SNEGSKA (reference sequence). There are 11 residues in the CDR3.

In this sample, this clone turned up once. The rearrangement uses TRBV4-1 and TRBJ2-5; 11 nucleotides agree with TRBD2. The CDR3 covers 15 residues. The junction had 4 bases not matched to a gene; V was cut back by 0 bases and J by 7 bases. In germline, CDR1 is MGHRA, CDR2 YSYEKL. CDR3 protein: CASSQDRLAGGTQYF. The CDR3 bases are TGCGCCAGCAGCCAAGATCGCCTAGCGGGAGGGACCCAGTACTTC.

The V call is TRBV27, the J call TRBJ2-2, with 8 bases matching TRBD1. Germline CDR1 and CDR2: MNHEY and SMNVEV (reference sequence). The V and J ends lost 7 bases and 4 bases, in that order; junction bases with no gene match: 8. The CDR3 sequence is 15 residues long. The CDR3 region is CASIPHRGSTGELFF. The CDR3, as DNA: TGTGCCAGCATCCCTCACAGGGGGAGCACCGGGGAGCTGTTTTTT.

This chain connects TRBV11-2 to TRBJ1-2; TRBD1 aligns across 8 bases. V gave up 1 base and J gave up 5 bases; unmatched junction bases: 0. Germline CDR1 and CDR2: SGHAT and FQNNGV. The CDR3 is 13 residues long. The CDR3 sequence is CASSLGTGYGYTF. CDR3 in DNA: TGTGCCAGCAGCTTAGGGACAGGGTATGGCTACACCTTC. Supplemented by reference TRBV11-2 and TRBJ1-2, the full variable domain reads EAGVAQSPRYKIIEKRQSVAFWCNPISGHATLYWYQQILGQGPKLLIQFQNNGVVDDSQLPKDRFSAERLKGVDSTLKIQPAKLEDSAVYLCASSLGTGYGYTFGSGTRLTVV.

This clone was found once. The J gene is TRBJ1-2, the V gene TRBV6-1; maybe TRBD1 (5 bases). Trimming removed 3 bases from V and 4 bases from J, with 15 bases in between. The CDR3 has 15 amino acids. Per germline, CDR1 MNHNS and CDR2 SASEGT. In nucleotides, the CDR3 is TGTGCCAGCAGTGAGGTCCAGGGATCGGTCTATGGCTACACCTTC. Its translation is CASSEVQGSVYGYTF.

The chain is built from TRBV5-6 and TRBJ2-3, with D perhaps matching TRBD2 (6 bases). Deletions cut 4 bases from V and 4 bases from J, with 13 bases between. CDR3 size: 14 residues. The germline gives CDR1 SGHDT, CDR2 YYEEEE. CDR3 coding DNA: TGTGCCAGCAGCCTGGGGGGTGGTGCAGATACGCAGTATTTT. Residues: CASSLGGGADTQYF.

The V call is TRBV4-1, the J call TRBJ1-4; unclear D gene. Germline CDR1 and CDR2: MGHRA and YSYEKL. V was trimmed by 4 bases and J by 13 bases, leaving 13 bases between them. CDR3 length: 12 residues. The CDR3 is CASSLTLEALFF. The DNA for the CDR3 is TGCGCCAGCAGCCTAACTCTGGAGGCACTGTTTTTT.

This chain uses TRBV18 with TRBJ2-3; either TRBD1 or TRBD2 may supply D (5 bases each). The germline V and J ends were trimmed by 3 bases and 1 base, with 11 bases remaining between them. The CDR3 is 15 amino acids. CDR1 is KGHSH, CDR2 LQKENI, per germline. CDR3 in DNA: TGTGCCAGCTCACCTCCCCTGGGGGGCACAGATACGCAGTATTTT. This translates into CASSPPLGGTDTQYF.

This clone has just one count. The V call is TRBV12-3 or TRBV12-4, the J call TRBJ2-2, with D perhaps TRBD2 (5 bases). With 6 bases removed from V and 8 bases from J, the gap between germline ends came to 13 bases. The CDR3 extends over 13 amino acids. Here the CDR3 DNA reads TGTGCCAGCAGGTTGGGAGTGTATGGGGAGCTGTTTTTT. Translated, it gives CASRLGVYGELFF.

The V gene is TRBV20-1, the J gene TRBJ2-7; no definite D call. Trimming took off 3 bases at V and 0 bases at J, with 6 bases between the two ends. Germline assignment: CDR1 DFQATT and CDR2 SNEGSKA (reference sequence). The CDR3 sequence is 12 residues long. CDR3 residues: CSASRSSYEQYF. DNA of the CDR3: TGCAGTGCTAGTCGTTCCTCCTACGAGCAGTACTTC.

V and J are TRBV5-6 and TRBJ1-2; the D is unclear. Germline values: CDR1 SGHDT, CDR2 YYEEEE. The CDR3 is made up of 13 amino acids. The V and J ends lost 4 bases and 2 bases respectively, with 9 bases between them. The CDR3 protein is CASSPGRNYGYTF. CDR3 sequence (DNA): TGTGCCAGCAGCCCTGGCAGAAACTATGGCTACACCTTC.

This chain joins TRBV2 and TRBJ1-5; the match to TRBD1 covers 8 bases. The germline V gene encodes CDR1 SNHLY and CDR2 FYNNEI. This CDR3 spans 15 amino acids. The V segment lost 3 bases and the J segment 2 bases; nucleotides outside the gene matches: 3. This CDR3 reads CASSEMDRGNQPQHF. DNA of the CDR3: TGTGCCAGCAGTGAGATGGACAGGGGCAATCAGCCCCAGCATTTT.

This chain joins TRBV7-9 and TRBJ2-3, with 7 bases identical to TRBD1. The CDR3 is 14 residues long. With V trimmed by 2 bases and J by 5 bases, 4 bases remained unmatched. CDR1 SEHNR and CDR2 FQNEAQ come from the germline V gene (reference sequence). CDR3 nucleotides: TGTGCCAGCAGCTTAATATCAGGGGGAGATACGCAGTATTTT. Its translation: CASSLISGGDTQYF.

The genes are TRBV25-1 and TRBJ1-1, with D hard to call. This CDR3 is 11 amino acids long. Trimming removed 8 bases at V and 4 bases at J, with 8 bases between. The V gene's germline CDR1 is MGHDK and CDR2 SYGVNS. DNA of the CDR3: TGTGCCAGCCTGGGAGGCACTGAAGCTTTCTTT. Amino acids: CASLGGTEAFF. Combining the CDR3 with reference TRBV25-1 and TRBJ1-1 gives the whole variable domain EADIYQTPRYLVIGTGKKITLECSQTMGHDKMYWYQQDPGMELHLIHYSYGVNSTEKGDLSSESTVSRIRTEHFPLTLESARPSHTSQYLCASLGGTEAFFGQGTRLTVV.

The chain recombines TRBV19 with TRBJ2-7, with D maybe TRBD2 (5 bases). The CDR3 is made up of 14 amino acids. The germline V gene has CDR1 LNHDA and CDR2 SQIVND (reference sequence). V lost 5 bases, J lost 3 bases, and 14 bases lay in between. The DNA of the CDR3 is TGTGCCAGTAGTCGGGTCCCGGGGAACTACGAGCAGTACTTC. Encoded protein: CASSRVPGNYEQYF.

V gene TRBV30 combines with J gene TRBJ1-2, with a possible D match to TRBD1 (5 bases). Trimming left V 0 bases short and J 2 bases short, with 13 bases between. This CDR3 contains 15 residues. From germline, CDR1 is GTSNPN and CDR2 SVGIG (reference sequence). The CDR3 region is CAWSVGGGVNYGYTF. The DNA of the CDR3 is TGTGCCTGGAGTGTAGGCGGGGGGGTGAACTATGGCTACACCTTC.

The rearrangement links TRBV19 to TRBJ1-1; 11 positions agree with TRBD1. This CDR3 is 15 amino acids long. Trimming cost V 6 bases and J 5 bases; bases outside gene matches: 8. Germline CDR1 LNHDA, CDR2 SQIVND (reference sequence). CDR3 nucleotides: TGTGCCAGTAGGAATGGGGGGACAGGGGGTACTGAAGCTTTCTTT. The encoded protein is CASRNGGTGGTEAFF.

The rearrangement joins TRBV4-1 to TRBJ1-4, with D tentatively TRBD1 (5 bases). The length of the CDR3 is 12 residues. Trimming removed 1 base at V and 11 bases at J, with 8 bases between. CDR1 is MGHRA and CDR2 is YSYEKL in the germline V gene. The CDR3 DNA sequence: TGCGCCAGCAGCCAAGGGGGGAGGAAACTGTTTTTT. This codes for CASSQGGRKLFF.

This chain joins TRBV5-1 and TRBJ1-1; D perhaps matches TRBD1 (6 bases). This CDR3 comprises 14 residues. V lost 7 bases to trimming and J lost 0 bases, with 13 bases between them. CDR1 and CDR2 from the germline V gene are SGHRS and YFSETQ. The CDR3 region has the DNA TGCGCCAGCGCGGCAGGGGCCTTGAACACTGAAGCTTTCTTT. Its protein product is CASAAGALNTEAFF.

This clone was detected only once. The chain is built from TRBV29-1 and TRBJ1-2, with D maybe TRBD1 (5 bases). The CDR3 has 17 amino acids. Trimming removed 3 bases from V and 4 bases from J, with 24 bases in between. Germline-derived CDR1 and CDR2 are SQVTM and ANQGSEA. The CDR3 DNA follows: TGCAGCGTTGATCGCCCAGGGCCCGGACCCACCGGCTATGGCTACACCTTC. Its translation: CSVDRPGPGPTGYGYTF.

The V gene is TRBV7-8, the J gene TRBJ1-2, with a tentative D call TRBD1 (5 bases). The length of the CDR3 is 14 residues. The germline V gene encodes CDR1 SGHVS and CDR2 FQNEAQ. V was cut by 4 bases and J by 4 bases, with 13 bases left in between. This CDR3 is CASSSTELSYGYTF. The CDR3 bases are TGTGCCAGCAGCTCGACAGAGCTCTCCTATGGCTACACCTTC.

V gene TRBV6-5 combines with J gene TRBJ1-2, with D perhaps TRBD1 (5 bases). V lost 2 bases, J lost 0 bases, and 10 bases lay in between. Germline CDR1 MNHEY, CDR2 SVGAGI. This CDR3 has 15 amino acids. CDR3 region: CASSYGTEANYGYTF. CDR3 sequence (DNA): TGTGCCAGCAGTTACGGGACTGAAGCTAACTATGGCTACACCTTC.

The chain recombines TRBV10-3 with TRBJ2-1; 9 bases align to TRBD2. Per germline, CDR1 ENHRY and CDR2 SYGVKD. The CDR3 runs to 15 residues. V lost 6 bases to trimming and J lost 2 bases; unmatched junction nucleotides: 5. In DNA form, the CDR3 reads TGTGCCATCAGCCAAGCGGGAGGACCCTACAATGAGCAGTTCTTC. Protein sequence: CAISQAGGPYNEQFF.